The clone carrying this T cell receptor beta chain was seen only a few times. Trimming took 0 bases from V and 8 from J, leaving 8 bases between them. The length of the CDR3 is 13 residues. Germline assignment: CDR1 MNHNY and CDR2 SVGAGI (reference sequence). Repertoires were generated with immunoSEQ multiplex PCR, while TCRdb's copy carries only in-frame clones and drops some. The profile shows about 240,000 clones, 80% to 85% of them singletons. These data originate in a study of Tregs in tolerant kidney transplant recipients. V usage is TRBV6-6 and J usage is TRBJ2-1, with D perhaps being TRBD1 or TRBD2 (6 bases each). Sequencing was performed on CD4+ T cells from blood. This TCR was recovered from a human donor in good health. DNA of the CDR3: TGTGCCAGCAGTTACTCTAGGGGGGATGAGCAGTTCTTC. This encodes CASSYSRGDEQFF.